One and the same sample provided the 8 T cell receptor beta chains below, sequenced in a study of blood T cell repertoires in COVID-19. Data came from immunoSEQ multiplex PCR; TCRdb stores just in-frame clones and leaves some out. This sample yields over 100,000 clones, of which roughly 84% are seen a single time; less than 1.5% belongs to the top ten. The sequenced material came from peripheral blood. The receptors stem from a man aged 35 to 55 with acute or convalescent COVID-19.

This chain connects TRBV7-9 to TRBJ1-2; D not resolved. V lost 4 bases, J lost 1 base, and 4 bases lay in between. The CDR3 consists of 12 residues. Germline V gives CDR1 SEHNR, CDR2 FQNEAQ (reference sequence). In nucleotides, the CDR3 is TGTGCCAGCAGCTCCCTTAACTATGGCTACACCTTC. It is translated as CASSSLNYGYTF.

The count of this clone is one. This chain joins TRBV11-3 and TRBJ2-5; TRBD2 agrees at 10 bases. V trimming: 1 base; J trimming: 4 bases; junction bases outside the gene matches: 9. The CDR3 contains 17 residues. CDR1 and CDR2 (germline): SGHNT, YENEEA. CDR3 coding DNA: TGTGCCAGCAGCTTAGGGCTAGCGGGAGAGGATCGAGAGACCCAGTACTTC. Translating gives CASSLGLAGEDRETQYF.

The chain joins TRBV18 to TRBJ2-1; 7 positions agree with TRBD2. This CDR3 comprises 16 residues. From germline, CDR1 is KGHSH and CDR2 LQKENI. The V and J ends lost 6 bases and 7 bases, in that order; junction bases with no gene match: 15. The CDR3 DNA reads TGTGCCAGCTCGCCCCTGGAGGGAGGGCTTTCTAATGAGCAGTTCTTC. Residues: CASSPLEGGLSNEQFF.

The table lists this clone with many counts. The chain's CDR3 is CASSLNSSPLHF. The DNA for the CDR3 is TGTGCCAGCAGTTTGAATAGTTCACCCCTCCACTTT. The chain couples TRBV27 to TRBJ1-6; no clear D. Between the trimmed V and J ends, which lost 3 bases and 9 bases, there was a span of 6 bases. CDR1 is MNHEY, CDR2 SMNVEV, per germline (reference sequence). The CDR3 runs 12 residues.

The chain carries TRBV5-1 and TRBJ2-7, with D possibly being TRBD2 (5 bases). CDR1 and CDR2 (germline): SGHRS, YFSETQ. CDR3 length equals 15 residues. V dropped 3 bases and J dropped 1 base, with 14 bases sitting between them. CDR3 sequence reads: CASSSGGLDSYEQYF. The DNA of the CDR3 is TGCGCCAGCAGCTCTGGCGGGCTCGATTCCTACGAGCAGTACTTC. Complete variable domain (other parts from reference TRBV5-1 and TRBJ2-7): KAGVTQTPRYLIKTRGQQVTLSCSPISGHRSVSWYQQTPGQGLQFLFEYFSETQRNKGNFPGRFSGRQFSNSRSEMNVSTLELGDSALYLCASSSGGLDSYEQYFGPGTRLTVT.

The chain recombines TRBV6-4 with TRBJ1-2, with a tentative D call TRBD1 (6 bases). Germline lookup yields CDR1 MRHNA and CDR2 SNTAGT. The CDR3 spans 13 residues. V was trimmed by 2 bases and J by 4 bases, leaving 8 bases between them. The CDR3, as DNA: TGTGCCAGCAGTGACGGGGGCGGCTATGGCTACACCTTC. This gives the protein CASSDGGGYGYTF.

The chain combines TRBV4-3 with TRBJ1-1; no clear D. The germline V and J ends were trimmed by 1 base and 2 bases, with 8 bases remaining between them. The CDR3 has 14 amino acids. CDR1 and CDR2 (germline): LGHNA, YSLEER. The CDR3 is CASSQAILNTEAFF. CDR3 coding DNA: TGCGCCAGCAGCCAAGCCATTCTAAACACTGAAGCTTTCTTT.

This clone has just one count. The chain combines TRBV9 with TRBJ2-3; no clear D gene. This CDR3 is built from 14 residues. Trimming pared 2 bases from V and 0 bases from J, leaving 7 bases between. Germline V gene data show CDR1 as SGDLS and CDR2 as YYNGEE. Written as DNA, the CDR3 is TGTGCCAGCAGCGTGGCTCCTAGCACAGATACGCAGTATTTT. Its translation: CASSVAPSTDTQYF.